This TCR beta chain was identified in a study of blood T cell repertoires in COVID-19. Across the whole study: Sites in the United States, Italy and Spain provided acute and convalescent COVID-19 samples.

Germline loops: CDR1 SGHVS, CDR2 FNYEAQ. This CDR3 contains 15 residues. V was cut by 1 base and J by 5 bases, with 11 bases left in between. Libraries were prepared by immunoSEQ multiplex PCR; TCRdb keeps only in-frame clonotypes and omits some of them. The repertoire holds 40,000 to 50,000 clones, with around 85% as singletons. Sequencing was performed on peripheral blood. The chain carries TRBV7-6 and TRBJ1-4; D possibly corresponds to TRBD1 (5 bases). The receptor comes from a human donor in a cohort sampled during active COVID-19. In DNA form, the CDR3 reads TGTGCCAGCAGCTTAGGACAGTCGAAAAATGAAAAACTGTTTTTT. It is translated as CASSLGQSKNEKLFF.